One and the same sample provided the 16 T cell receptor beta chains below, sequenced in a study of cytomegalovirus exposure and HLA in healthy donors. PCR used 60 Vbeta primers and 13 Jbeta primers. The assay was immunoSEQ multiplex PCR, and TCRdb's table has in-frame clones only and misses some. The sample has 90,000 to 110,000 clones, around three quarters seen once. The sequenced material came from PBMCs. All receptors come from a woman aged 50 to 60 in good health and CMV-seropositive.

Only one count was recorded for this clone. The rearrangement links TRBV6-4 to TRBJ2-3; 10 bases line up with TRBD2. The V gene's germline CDR1 is MRHNA and CDR2 SNTAGT. This CDR3 comprises 16 residues. V shed 5 bases, J shed 0 bases, and the junction held 5 bases outside the gene matches. CDR3 sequence: CASSRLAGSSTDTQYF. CDR3 DNA: TGTGCCAGCAGTAGACTAGCGGGTTCTAGCACAGATACGCAGTATTTT.

A few counts support this clone. The CDR3: CASSVDWAGGTYEQYF. The CDR3 region has the DNA TGTGCCAGCAGCGTAGACTGGGCGGGAGGGACCTACGAGCAGTACTTC. This chain connects TRBV9 to TRBJ2-5, with 9 bases aligning to TRBD2. The J call may be incorrect, as the DNA end agrees better with TRBJ2-7. CDR1 SGDLS and CDR2 YYNGEE come from the germline V gene. The CDR3 is 16 amino acids.

This clone was observed once. The rearrangement uses TRBV19 and TRBJ1-5, with D possibly TRBD1 on 6 matching bases. Looked up from germline, CDR1 is LNHDA and CDR2 is SQIVND (reference sequence). CDR3 length equals 15 residues. V shed 5 bases and J shed 11 bases, with 22 bases lying between them. The CDR3 region is CASSSTRDTISSQHF. CDR3 bases: TGTGCCAGTAGTTCGACCCGGGACACTATTTCTTCCCAGCATTTT.

There are a few counts of this clone. The CDR3 DNA follows: TGTGCCAGCTCAGCCGGTCCCGACAATCAGCCCCAGCATTTT. Protein sequence: CASSAGPDNQPQHF. The chain has TRBV18 and TRBJ1-5; D unclear. Germline values: CDR1 KGHSH, CDR2 LQKENI. Trimming stripped 5 bases from V and 3 bases from J, with 11 bases between. The CDR3 runs 14 residues.

This chain connects TRBV9 to TRBJ2-1, with D perhaps matching TRBD1 (7 bases). The germline V gene has CDR1 SGDLS and CDR2 YYNGEE. V was shortened by 0 bases and J by 9 bases, with 16 bases between the two germline ends. This CDR3 is 15 amino acids long. The CDR3 sequence is CASSVDQGGLGEQFF. CDR3 in DNA: TGTGCCAGCAGCGTAGACCAGGGGGGACTGGGTGAGCAGTTCTTC.

The chain links TRBV6-6 to TRBJ2-7; 8 bases line up with TRBD2. Germline values: CDR1 MNHNY, CDR2 SVGAGI (reference sequence). The V gene end was trimmed by 0 bases and the J gene end by 9 bases; junction bases not matched to a gene: 1. The CDR3 extends over 12 amino acids. The CDR3 loop is CASSYSLAGQYF. The CDR3 DNA is TGTGCCAGCAGTTACTCGCTAGCGGGGCAGTACTTC.

This clone was seen a few times. The rearrangement joins TRBV5-4 to TRBJ1-5; TRBD1 matches 8 bases. V trimming: 4 bases; J trimming: 7 bases; junction bases outside the gene matches: 13. The length of the CDR3 is 16 residues. The V gene's germline CDR1 is SGHNT and CDR2 YYREEE (reference sequence). The DNA of the CDR3 is TGTGCCAGCAGCGTAGACTCCGGGACAGGCGGACAGCCCCAGCATTTT. It encodes CASSVDSGTGGQPQHF.

The chain links TRBV18 to TRBJ2-3; TRBD1 is a possible D gene (6 bases). This CDR3 comprises 14 residues. CDR1 and CDR2 from the germline V gene are KGHSH and LQKENI. The ends were cut back, 4 bases at V and 6 bases at J, with 14 bases in the middle. Here the CDR3 DNA reads TGTGCCAGCTCACGGACAGCCTTGAAGGATACGCAGTATTTT. This codes for CASSRTALKDTQYF.

This chain links TRBV7-9 with TRBJ2-3; no definite D call. CDR3 length: 12 amino acids. Germline V gene data show CDR1 as SEHNR and CDR2 as FQNEAQ (reference sequence). Trimming removed 5 bases from V and 3 bases from J, with 6 bases in between. Here the CDR3 reads CASSPVTDTQYF. CDR3 in DNA: TGTGCCAGCAGCCCAGTAACAGATACGCAGTATTTT. Based on the CDR3 plus reference TRBV7-9 and TRBJ2-3, the full variable domain is DTGVSQNPRHKITKRGQNVTFRCDPISEHNRLYWYRQTLGQGPEFLTYFQNEAQLEKSRLLSDRFSAERPKGSFSTLEIQRTEQGDSAMYLCASSPVTDTQYFGPGTRLTVL.

This clone was picked up one time. This rearrangement joins TRBV10-3 to TRBJ2-3, with 7 bases aligning to TRBD1. Germline CDR1 is ENHRY and CDR2 is SYGVKD. J was trimmed by 6 bases and V by 7 bases; bases with no gene match: 7. The CDR3 contains 13 residues. Written as DNA, the CDR3 is TGTGCCATCACAACAGGGGCCAGGGATACGCAGTATTTT. Translation: CAITTGARDTQYF.

The genes are TRBV5-8 and TRBJ2-1; tentative D call: TRBD2 (7 bases). This CDR3 is 16 amino acids long. The V end was cut by 4 bases, the J end by 2 bases, with 16 bases between. The germline V gene has CDR1 SGHTS and CDR2 YDEGEE. Written as DNA, the CDR3 is TGTGCCAGCAGCCTCATGGGGGCGGGGGCCTACAATGAGCAGTTCTTC. Translating gives CASSLMGAGAYNEQFF.

V is TRBV5-1 and J is TRBJ2-1; tentatively, D is TRBD1 (5 bases). V was clipped by 0 bases and J by 3 bases, with 7 bases between them. The CDR3 totals 14 residues. Per germline, CDR1 SGHRS and CDR2 YFSETQ. CDR3 bases: TGCGCCAGCAGCTTGGGAGACAGCTACAATGAGCAGTTCTTC. Translating gives CASSLGDSYNEQFF. Complete variable domain (other parts from reference TRBV5-1 and TRBJ2-1): KAGVTQTPRYLIKTRGQQVTLSCSPISGHRSVSWYQQTPGQGLQFLFEYFSETQRNKGNFPGRFSGRQFSNSRSEMNVSTLELGDSALYLCASSLGDSYNEQFFGPGTRLTVL.

J is TRBJ2-3 and V is TRBV2; 9 bases agree with TRBD1. The ends lost 7 bases at V and 0 bases at J; junction bases unmatched: 2. Germline V lookup: CDR1 SNHLY, CDR2 FYNNEI. The CDR3 contains 14 residues. CDR3: CASNDRGSTDTQYF. The DNA of the CDR3 is TGTGCCAGCAACGACAGGGGGAGCACAGATACGCAGTATTTT.

This clone was counted a single time. This CDR3 is CASMKEQGSRDSPLHF. The CDR3 DNA follows: TGTGCCAGCATGAAGGAACAGGGGAGTAGGGATTCACCCCTCCACTTT. The chain joins TRBV2 to TRBJ1-6; 7 bases map to TRBD1. Germline loops: CDR1 SNHLY, CDR2 FYNNEI. Trimming removed 7 bases from V and 8 bases from J; junction bases left unmatched: 14. The CDR3 spans 16 residues.

This clone was seen more than once but under ten times. The chain combines TRBV6-1 with TRBJ2-1; possibly TRBD2 for D (5 bases). Germline V gene lookup returns CDR1 MNHNS and CDR2 SASEGT. This CDR3 comprises 12 residues. Trimming shortened V by 8 bases and J by 7 bases, and 12 bases separated the two germline ends. As DNA, the CDR3 is TGTGCCAGCCGCGGGCGGTCTAATGAGCAGTTCTTC. Translation gives CASRGRSNEQFF.

The chain links TRBV6-1 to TRBJ1-1; D is possibly TRBD1 (6 bases). This CDR3 has 14 amino acids. Germline CDR1 reads MNHNS; CDR2 reads SASEGT. V shed 5 bases and J shed 5 bases, with 15 bases lying between them. CDR3 nucleotide sequence: TGTGCCAGCAGTCTGATTAGGGGGGGAACTGAAGCTTTCTTT. This sequence encodes CASSLIRGGTEAFF.